Listed below are T cell receptor beta chains from one sample, sequenced in a study of blood T cell repertoires in COVID-19. Produced via immunoSEQ multiplex PCR; TCRdb's table is partial and in-frame only. This sample has some 150,000 clones, with 82% found just once. The sequencing sample was made of peripheral blood. The receptors derive from a woman in her sixties or seventies with acute or convalescent COVID-19. Both conserved end residues are part of each CDR3. The order of the fields is V gene, D gene, clone size, J gene, CDR3 DNA, CDR3 protein. A D gene is named only where the DNA matches it firmly. Clone size is given for some rows only: seen once, a few or many times, or a class if the clone is expanded.

>TRBV5-1|TRBD2|-|TRBJ2-3
TGCGCCAGCAGCACACTAGCGAGCAGCACAGATACGCAGTATTTT
CASSTLASSTDTQYF
>TRBV21-1|-|-|TRBJ2-7
TGTGCCAGCAGGAGATTCTACGAGCAGTACTTC
CASRRFYEQYF
>TRBV6-4|-|-|TRBJ1-5
TGTGCCAGCAGTGAGTCAGGGCGGATCGGTCAGCCCCAGCATTTT
CASSESGRIGQPQHF
>TRBV2|-|once|TRBJ2-3
TGTGCCAGCAGTGTAATGGATACGCAGTATTTT
CASSVMDTQYF
>TRBV7-9|-|-|TRBJ2-3
TGTGCCAGCAGCCCCATCACAGATACGCAGTATTTT
CASSPITDTQYF
>TRBV19|-|-|TRBJ1-1
TGTGCCAGTAGTAACAGTTTCACCACTGAAGCTTTCTTT
CASSNSFTTEAFF
>TRBV2|-|few|TRBJ1-3
TGTGCCAGCAGTACCGGACTCTCTGGAAACACCATATATTTT
CASSTGLSGNTIYF
>TRBV3-1/TRBV3-2|-|few|TRBJ1-5
TGTGCCAGCAGCCGTTATAGCAATCAGCCCCAGCATTTT
CASSRYSNQPQHF
>TRBV9|TRBD2|-|TRBJ2-2
TGTGCCCTGTTGTCGCAAATACTAGCGCGACCAAACACCGGGGAGTTGTTTTTT
CALLSQILARPNTGELFF
>TRBV10-3|-|few|TRBJ1-3
TGTGCCACCCGAGGGAGCCCTGGAAACACCATATATTTT
CATRGSPGNTIYF
>TRBV7-9|TRBD1|few|TRBJ1-2
TGTGCCAGCAGCCGAACCGACAGGGGATTCTATGGCTACACCTTC
CASSRTDRGFYGYTF
>TRBV5-5|-|few|TRBJ1-1
TGTGCCAGCAGCCCGCTTGATACTGCCGTGAACACTGAAGCTTTCTTT
CASSPLDTAVNTEAFF
>TRBV4-1|TRBD1|-|TRBJ1-6
TGCGCCAGCAGCCAGGCGACAGGGGTAGATAGTTCACCCCTCCACTTT
CASSQATGVDSSPLHF
>TRBV7-6|-|-|TRBJ1-6
TGTGCCAGCAGCCCCGGGACACACCTCCACTTT
CASSPGTHLHF
>TRBV19|-|-|TRBJ2-2
TGTGCCAGTAGTACCCGAATACAGACTAGATTTGGCACCGGGGAGCTGTTTTTT
CASSTRIQTRFGTGELFF
>TRBV19|-|-|TRBJ2-7
TGTGCCAGTAGTGAACAGGTTAGCTCTTACGAGCAGTACTTC
CASSEQVSSYEQYF
>TRBV5-1|-|-|TRBJ1-1
TGCGCCAGCAGCCCGGGGGTAATGAACACTGAAGCTTTCTTT
CASSPGVMNTEAFF
>TRBV9|-|-|TRBJ1-3
TGTGCCAGCAGCGTAGCTCTGTCCTCTGGAAACACCATATATTTT
CASSVALSSGNTIYF
>TRBV4-3|-|-|TRBJ2-7
TGCGCCAGCAGCCACAGGGGAATCTACGAGCAGTACTTC
CASSHRGIYEQYF
>TRBV6-2/TRBV6-3|-|-|TRBJ1-2
TGTGCCAGCAGTTACGCCGGGAGGGCTAACTATGGCTACACCTTC
CASSYAGRANYGYTF
>TRBV2|-|-|TRBJ2-1
TGTGCCAGCAGAGTACGACTAGTGGGCAGCAATGAGCAGTTCTTC
CASRVRLVGSNEQFF
>TRBV2|-|-|TRBJ1-1
TGTGCCAGCAGTGAAGCGCTTCGGGGGGGTCAGGCTTTCTTT
CASSEALRGGQAFF
>TRBV7-2|TRBD2|-|TRBJ2-2
TGTGCCAGCAGCCCTAATGGGGGAGGGGCCAACACCGGGGAGCTGTTTTTT
CASSPNGGGANTGELFF
>TRBV5-1|TRBD1|-|TRBJ2-1
TGCGCCAGCAGCGCCCAAGGACAGGGCAATGAGCAGTTCTTC
CASSAQGQGNEQFF
>TRBV4-3|TRBD1|-|TRBJ1-1
TGCGCCAGCAGCCAAGCAAGGGGGCCAGGGGAGGTGAACACTGAAGCTTTCTTT
CASSQARGPGEVNTEAFF
>TRBV5-1|-|-|TRBJ2-2
TGCGCCAGCAGCTCCAGGGCCACCGGGGAGCTGTTTTTT
CASSSRATGELFF
>TRBV10-3|-|few|TRBJ1-4
TGTGCCATCAGTGAGTCCTCGGGAGGTGCTAATGAAAAACTGTTTTTT
CAISESSGGANEKLFF
>TRBV7-2|TRBD1|-|TRBJ1-1
TGTGCCAGCAGCCTCGGGGACAGACGGAACACTGAAGCTTTCTTT
CASSLGDRRNTEAFF
>TRBV19|TRBD1|-|TRBJ2-1
TGTGCCAGTAGTATTAGGGACAGGGATAACAATGAGCAGTTCTTC
CASSIRDRDNNEQFF
>TRBV6-5|-|-|TRBJ1-3
TGTGCCAGCAGTTACTCGACTGGCATCTCTGGAAACACCATATATTTT
CASSYSTGISGNTIYF
>TRBV7-9|-|-|TRBJ2-1
TGTGCCAGCAGCTTAGGAACTTACAATGAGCAGTTCTTC
CASSLGTYNEQFF
>TRBV2|-|-|TRBJ2-2
TGTGCCAGCACCTTTAGTACCGGGGAGCTGTTTTTT
CASTFSTGELFF
>TRBV11-3|-|-|TRBJ1-1
TGTGCCAGCAGCCCAGGACTTCACACTGAAGCTTTCTTT
CASSPGLHTEAFF
>TRBV6-2/TRBV6-3|-|many|TRBJ1-1
TGTGCCAGCAGTTATGTTGTCGGCACTGAAGCTTTCTTT
CASSYVVGTEAFF
>TRBV19|-|-|TRBJ1-2
TGTGCCAGTAGTATCCCCACAGGGTTCTATGGCTACACCTTC
CASSIPTGFYGYTF
>TRBV28|-|-|TRBJ1-4
TGTGCCAGCTCGGTCTCGACTAATGAAAAACTGTTTTTT
CASSVSTNEKLFF
>TRBV15|-|-|TRBJ2-1
TGTGCCACCAGCAGAGATGAGGGGGGGTTTGAGCAGTTCTTC
CATSRDEGGFEQFF
>TRBV6-2/TRBV6-3|-|-|TRBJ1-1
TGTGCCAGCAGTTACCCCACTGTCTCTGAAGCTTTCTTT
CASSYPTVSEAFF
>TRBV18|TRBD1|once|TRBJ1-6
TGTGCCAGCTCACCGGACAGGGGGGAATCACCCCTCCACTTT
CASSPDRGESPLHF
>TRBV3-1/TRBV3-2|-|-|TRBJ2-4
TGTGCCAGCAGCCAAGGGACAGAAGAGAAAAACATTCAGTACTTC
CASSQGTEEKNIQYF
>TRBV27|-|-|TRBJ1-6
TGTGCCAGCAGTTCCGCGGGCTGGGGACCCCTCCACTTT
CASSSAGWGPLHF
>TRBV6-6|-|-|TRBJ1-2
TGTGCCAGCAGAGGTTCAGGGGACTATGGCTACACCTTC
CASRGSGDYGYTF
>TRBV3-1/TRBV3-2|-|once|TRBJ2-2
TGTGCCAGCAGCCAACAACACCTGACAGGCACCGGGGAGCTGTTTTTT
CASSQQHLTGTGELFF
>TRBV10-3|TRBD1|once|TRBJ1-3
TGTGCCATCAGTGACGAAGAGACAGGGGGTCTACTCGGAAACACCATATATTTT
CAISDEETGGLLGNTIYF
>TRBV5-6|TRBD1|once|TRBJ2-5
TGTGCCAGCAGCCTCCCCGGGACAGGGGGCGAGACCCAGTACTTC
CASSLPGTGGETQYF
>TRBV2|-|once|TRBJ1-1
TGTGCCAGCACGGAACTAAAGACAGGAAACACTGAAGCTTTCTTT
CASTELKTGNTEAFF
>TRBV18|-|-|TRBJ2-7
TGTGCCAGCTCACCAGTACAGGGGGGGTACGAGCAGTACTTC
CASSPVQGGYEQYF
>TRBV6-1|TRBD1|-|TRBJ1-5
TGTGCCAGCAGTGAACCGGGACAGCCTTATAGCAATCAGCCCCAGCATTTT
CASSEPGQPYSNQPQHF
>TRBV5-4|TRBD1|few|TRBJ1-4
TGTGCCAGCAGCTCCCGCCCACAGGGGGCGCGTGAAAAACTGTTTTTT
CASSSRPQGAREKLFF
>TRBV28|-|-|TRBJ1-4
TGTGCCAGCAGATCATACAGGACCCAACTGTTTTTT
CASRSYRTQLFF
>TRBV5-1|TRBD2|-|TRBJ2-1
TGCGCCAGCAGCTTGGCCTTGTGGCTAGCGGGAGAAAAGTCCTACAATGAGCAGTTCTTC
CASSLALWLAGEKSYNEQFF
>TRBV3-1/TRBV3-2|-|few|TRBJ2-2
TGTGCCAGCAGCCTAACCGGGGAGCTGTTTTTT
CASSLTGELFF
>TRBV6-5|TRBD1|-|TRBJ1-1
TGTGCCAGCACAGGACAGGGCACTGAAGCTTTCTTT
CASTGQGTEAFF
>TRBV4-1|-|-|TRBJ1-2
TGCGCCAGCAGCCAATTCGGCGGGGGGTCGAGATATGGCTACACCTTC
CASSQFGGGSRYGYTF
>TRBV28|-|-|TRBJ2-2
TGTGCCAGCAGTTTATCCAGCGGGGAGCTGTTTTTT
CASSLSSGELFF
>TRBV5-1|TRBD2|-|TRBJ2-7
TGCGCCAGCAGCCTTGGGACTAGCGGGACCACCTTCTACGAGCAGTACTTC
CASSLGTSGTTFYEQYF
>TRBV19|-|-|TRBJ1-5
TGTGCCAGTAGTATAGTGACAGGTTATAGCAATCAGCCCCAGCATTTT
CASSIVTGYSNQPQHF